This T cell receptor beta chain was documented in a study of cytomegalovirus exposure and HLA in healthy donors (dated by TCRdb to 2016 to 2017). A note on the overall study: An earlier analysis of roughly 610 of the donors reported 276 Gb of sequence data and 117 million unique TCR beta sequences obtained from around 180 million T cells. Roughly five DR-DQ haplotypes were handled as single units for association and clustering because linkage in the cohort was strong. Donor age, sex, ethnicity and CMV serostatus were compiled alongside the repertoire data. Using immunosequencing, the study profiled T cell repertoires from fewer than 850 subjects and related those repertoires to cytomegalovirus serostatus. In a later analysis, previously published TCR beta repertoires from roughly 710 donors were re-analyzed and high-resolution HLA genotyping was added so that TCR occurrence patterns could be studied. Typing coverage differed by locus: A, B, C, DRB1 and DQB1 were typed in roughly 629-630 donors, DQA1 in about 500, DPA1 in some 570, and DPB1 in approximately 450. About 300 gigabases of sequencing data and around 87 million unique TCR sequences were included in an early release covering around 600 HLA-typed donors. HLA typing included class I and class II loci at four-digit resolution. All discovery cohort repertoires had been generated on a single sequencing platform. The genetic ancestry cluster associated with self-reported Caucasian donors included around 76% of the roughly 400 genotyped donors. The study was designed to test whether signatures of past pathogen exposure could be identified by cataloging public T cell receptors. A later genetic analysis took genome-wide SNP genotypes for about 60% of the roughly 670 donors and used that subset as a discovery cohort. To predict cytomegalovirus infection status, the study brought together high-throughput TCR immunosequencing, statistical association of individual TCRs with disease status, and machine learning. In an earlier analysis of 587 of the donors, high-throughput TCR beta sequencing was used to judge whether each TCR beta V gene segment behaved as functional or pseudogenic. Among under 450 genotyped donors of the cohort, an average of around 240,000 unique TCR beta nucleotide sequences were sequenced per donor, 15% to 20% of them non-productive. A separate validation cohort of over a hundred different subjects was used in addition to the roughly 720-subject first cohort. The later analysis used no new phenotypic data to find candidate immune exposures, relying instead on TCR beta sequences and their occurrence across donors. What the research found in general, with its limitations: It was suggested by the authors that the approach could potentially be generalized to other disease states and immunological phenotypes. Immune exposure information for the cohort was limited to CMV serostatus. A few of the identified cytomegalovirus-associated TCR beta chains were confirmed in vitro to be specific for cytomegalovirus antigens. A later genetic analysis associated a missense DCLRE1C variant with V-gene and J-gene trimming of TCR beta chains, and an independent cohort replicated the association. About 15 rarely observed V segments, including chromosome 9 orphons, were excluded from the earlier analysis of several hundred of the donors because counts were too low. A later analysis found that most CMV-associated TCR beta chains appeared HLA-restricted, with HLA associations seemingly driven largely by CMV exposure. Sequencing depth was assumed to be roughly uniform across donors in the presence/absence analyses, though that assumption may not hold. In a later genetic analysis, fewer N-insertions in productive TCRs were reported among donors in an Asian-associated ancestry cluster than the roughly 700-donor mean. In an earlier analysis of around 500 of the donors, most TCR beta V segments appeared in productive rearrangements about 90% or about 30% of the time, broadly matching IMGT annotations. Some IMGT-functional V segments, including TRBV6-2 and TRBV6-3, could not be distinguished by the 87-base-pair reads and were therefore excluded. Assigning TCR associations to individual alleles was difficult when HLA alleles, especially DR and DQ, strongly co-occurred. A group of highly shared sequence variants was considered likely to be a technical artifact of the sequencing pipeline. In a later analysis, TCR association rates were found to vary across HLA loci, with the most associated TCRs seen for DRB1 alleles and the fewest for HLA-C alleles. Most TCR sequences were seen in very few donors, while some public TCRs were found in many individuals. Only TCR beta chains were sequenced in this cohort, and the absence of alpha or paired-chain data limited detectable features. Correlated functional status among segregating V segments might reflect linkage disequilibrium, but an unknown experimental factor could not be ruled out. Specific HLA alleles were associated with 18,000 or so TCR beta sequences at a false discovery rate of 0.05 in a later analysis. According to a later analysis, parvovirus B19, influenza, CMV and Epstein-Barr virus appeared linked to several top co-occurrence clusters. In both the original and validation cohorts, the classifier was reported to diagnose cytomegalovirus status with high specificity and sensitivity. HLA typing was unavailable for some donors at each locus, so association tests used only the typed subset. A further reported finding was that TCR beta sequences accurately predicted the HLA-A and HLA-B alleles for most subjects in the first cohort. The study listed 150 to 200 TCR beta chains as associated with cytomegalovirus. A later analysis found that HLA-associated TCR beta chains were more clonally expanded and had lower generation probabilities than equally common non-associated chains.

The cohort was made up of 650 to 700 healthy bone marrow donors. At the time of sampling, all cohort members were nominally healthy, though unrecorded immune exposures were likely present. The donor tested CMV seronegative, placing the donor among the roughly 400 seronegative members of the cohort. A peripheral blood sample was provided by each donor, and peripheral blood mononuclear cells were used for TCR beta sequencing. Genomic DNA was extracted from the blood cell samples with the Qiagen DNeasy Blood Extraction Kit. From a lookup of the germline V gene, CDR1 and CDR2 are SGHRS and YFSETQ. The CDR3 runs 19 residues from the cysteine to the phenylalanine. The CDR3 DNA has 57 bases and is translated from base 1. Relative to germline, V is 5 bases shorter and J is 2 bases shorter, with 29 bases between their ends. The library was generated by the immunoSEQ multiplex PCR assay. For the multiplex PCR, a mixture combining 60 forward primers for TCR Vbeta segments and 13 reverse primers for TCR Jbeta segments was used. A multiplex PCR assay on genomic DNA amplified the CDR3 region of rearranged TCR beta genes. On the Illumina HiSeq System, the amplified TCR beta libraries were sequenced as 87-base-pair reads. The paper's processing steps were these. Across the 700 or so repertoires, a later analysis counted 80 million or so unique TCR beta chains, 8.5 million to 12 million of which were shared by at least two donors. Raw reads were error-corrected and collapsed into unique sequences by a nearest-neighbor algorithm in which closely related sequences were merged to remove PCR and sequencing errors. Alignment of CDR3 sequences to IMGT reference sequences was used to assign V, D and J gene segments. For a sequence to be retained, at least a six-nucleotide match to both a V gene segment and a J gene segment was required. Rearrangements were classified as productive when the CDR3 lacked stop codons and remained in frame with V and J, and all other rearrangements were classified as non-productive. CDR3 was defined by IMGT convention, running from the second conserved V-encoded cysteine to the conserved J-encoded phenylalanine. In an earlier analysis of around 600 of the donors, sequences lacking an unambiguous match to a single V gene segment were excluded. In an earlier analysis of several hundred of the donors, V segments were called functional above 56.7% productive rearrangements and were called segregating when the between-donor standard deviation exceeded 5%. A statistical classification framework was developed to diagnose cytomegalovirus status using the catalog of TCR beta chain sequences. In a later analysis, V and J genes were assigned by comparing TCR nucleotide sequences against IMGT/GENE-DB human TR gene sequences. The TCRdist pipeline was used in a later analysis to assign CDR3 sequences and most-parsimonious VDJ recombination scenarios. In a later analysis, each TCR beta chain was defined by its CDR3 amino acid sequence together with its V-gene family, and reads lacking a unique V-gene family were excluded. In a later analysis, approximately 640 highly shared, low-generation-probability nucleotide sequences were removed to address suspected cross-contamination and a sequencing artifact. For each public chain, a later analysis derived a clonal expansion index from normalized ranks of inferred template counts within each repertoire. A later analysis computed generation probabilities with a VDJ recombination model fitted to out-of-frame rearrangements, and checked the results against IGoR. A later analysis scored TCR-TCR, TCR-HLA and TCR-CMV co-occurrence with hypergeometric tests, applying a repertoire-size bias correction to TCR pairs. In a later analysis, false discovery rates were estimated by permuting HLA or CMV assignments 20 times. In a later analysis, co-occurring TCRs were grouped using DBSCAN, with TCRdist sequence similarity added in when clustering inside HLA-allele-positive subsets. For co-occurrence clustering, repertoires with fewer than 30,000 or more than 120,000 public chains were excluded, along with 5 or 6 repertoires with anomalous nucleotide sharing. The table comes from immuneACCESS by way of TCRdb, which keeps in-frame sequences with V and J called. Part of the clones is missing from these tables; in studies checked, under half for an unresolved V gene and the rest for unknown reasons. From that table come the V and J calls and clone size; the DNA was used to work out D and trimming. The sample table contains about 98,000 clones; only one count was recorded for 83% of them. Approximately 2.8% of the sample rests with the top ten.

To note about this clone: Its antigen is currently not known. Base qualities were left out, and no much larger clone turns up one base away.

The chain was built from TRBV5-1 and TRBJ2-7; a weak D assignment points to TRBD1 (6 bases agree). Sample: PBMCs. This sequence was found in a man aged 40-50 years in good health and CMV-seronegative. CDR3 reads: CASRRERQVLGLEAYEQYF. The bases are TGCGCCAGCAGACGAGAAAGACAGGTCTTGGGGCTAGAGGCCTACGAGCAGTACTTC.